The rows below give T cell receptor beta chains drawn from one sample of a study of blood T cell repertoires in COVID-19. The table came from immunoSEQ multiplex PCR; TCRdb's copy has only in-frame clones and leaves some out. The sample gives about 25,000 clones, roughly nine tenths of which show up once; over 4% is in the top ten. The sequencing input was peripheral blood. These receptor sequences come from an older man with active COVID-19. CDR3s include the opening cysteine and the closing phenylalanine or tryptophan. The D gene is left open where the match is weak. Expanded clones are given a class, and other clones once, few, many or no size at all.

TRBJ1-6	-	-	TRBV5-4	CASSLDGGRNNSPLHF	TGTGCCAGCAGCCTGGACGGCGGAAGAAATAATTCACCCCTCCACTTT
TRBJ1-4	TRBD1	-	TRBV4-3	CASSHGQGGEKLFF	TGCGCCAGCAGCCACGGACAGGGGGGGGAAAAACTGTTTTTT
TRBJ1-5	-	-	TRBV5-4	CASSRDINQPQHF	TGTGCCAGCAGCAGGGACATCAATCAGCCCCAGCATTTT
TRBJ1-1	TRBD1	-	TRBV25-1	CASSEWDSLMNTEAFF	TGTGCCAGCAGTGAATGGGACAGCCTCATGAACACTGAAGCTTTCTTT
TRBJ1-2	-	-	TRBV6-6	CASTPLFLYGYTF	TGTGCCAGCACTCCCCTTTTCCTCTATGGCTACACCTTC
TRBJ2-1	-	-	TRBV3-1/TRBV3-2	CASSTRTLERFF	TGTGCCAGCAGCACCCGGACATTGGAGCGGTTCTTC
TRBJ1-6	-	-	TRBV18	CASSPSVQGGNSPLHF	TGTGCCAGCTCACCCTCGGTCCAGGGAGGTAATTCACCCCTCCACTTT
TRBJ2-7	TRBD2	-	TRBV7-2	CASSRRTSGERRSYEQYF	TGTGCCAGCAGCCGCAGGACTAGCGGGGAAAGGCGCTCCTACGAGCAGTACTTC
TRBJ2-5	TRBD2	-	TRBV7-2	CASSSLAGGQETQYF	TGTGCCAGCAGCTCGCTAGCGGGGGGGCAAGAGACCCAGTACTTC
TRBJ2-7	TRBD1	-	TRBV12-3/TRBV12-4	CASIQDRVNEQYF	TGTGCCAGCATCCAGGACAGGGTCAACGAGCAGTACTTC
TRBJ2-2	-	-	TRBV7-6	CASSLSQGINGELFF	TGTGCCAGCAGCTTAAGTCAGGGAATAAACGGGGAGCTGTTTTTT
TRBJ1-5	TRBD1	-	TRBV19	CASSLTGGVGSNQPQHF	TGTGCCAGTAGTTTGACAGGGGGAGTTGGAAGCAATCAGCCCCAGCATTTT
TRBJ2-7	TRBD2	-	TRBV28	CASSFMALADISYEQYF	TGTGCCAGCAGTTTTATGGCACTAGCGGATATCTCCTACGAGCAGTACTTC
TRBJ2-6	TRBD1	-	TRBV7-8	CASSARQGASGANVLTF	TGTGCCAGCAGCGCCCGACAGGGGGCTTCTGGGGCCAACGTCCTGACTTTC
TRBJ1-4	-	-	TRBV3-1/TRBV3-2	CASSRRGTNEKLFF	TGTGCCAGCAGCCGGAGGGGTACTAATGAAAAACTGTTTTTT
TRBJ2-3	-	-	TRBV10-3	CAIRASSGTDTQYF	TGTGCCATCAGGGCGTCTAGCGGCACAGATACGCAGTATTTT
TRBJ2-3	-	-	TRBV5-8	CASSRDGDLWADTQYF	TGTGCCAGCAGCCGGGACGGGGACTTATGGGCAGATACGCAGTATTTT
TRBJ2-7	TRBD1	-	TRBV7-3	CASIKASRQGFSYEQYF	TGTGCCAGCATAAAGGCTTCGAGACAGGGATTCTCCTACGAGCAGTACTTC
TRBJ1-3	-	-	TRBV21-1	CASSKVGDRSADTIYF	TGTGCCAGCAGCAAAGTGGGGGACAGAAGCGCGGACACCATATATTTT
TRBJ2-3	-	-	TRBV5-1	CASSLSGGQSTDTQYF	TGCGCCAGCAGCTTGAGTGGGGGACAAAGCACAGATACGCAGTATTTT
TRBJ1-6	-	-	TRBV6-4	CASSDSAENSPLHF	TGTGCCAGCAGTGACTCCGCAGAAAATTCACCCCTCCACTTT
TRBJ2-7	TRBD1	-	TRBV5-4	CASRDRGEQYF	TGTGCCAGCAGAGACAGGGGGGAGCAGTACTTC
TRBJ1-5	-	-	TRBV19	CASMRGGGNQPQHF	TGTGCCAGTATGCGGGGGGGAGGCAATCAGCCCCAGCATTTT
TRBJ2-7	-	few	TRBV6-2/TRBV6-3	CASSFGPQGPYEQYF	TGTGCCAGCAGTTTCGGGCCGCAGGGGCCGTACGAGCAGTACTTC
TRBJ1-1	-	-	TRBV10-3	CAISGGPGEAFF	TGTGCCATCAGTGGGGGGCCAGGGGAAGCTTTCTTT
TRBJ2-3	-	-	TRBV10-2	CASSESQGGTDTQYF	TGCGCCAGCAGTGAGTCCCAGGGGGGAACAGATACGCAGTATTTT
TRBJ1-2	-	-	TRBV4-3	CASSPENSRYGYTF	TGCGCCAGCAGCCCGGAAAACAGCCGCTATGGCTACACCTTC
TRBJ1-5	TRBD1	-	TRBV18	CASSPPGTGGNQPQHF	TGTGCCAGCTCACCGCCCGGGACAGGGGGGAATCAGCCCCAGCATTTT
TRBJ2-7	-	-	TRBV11-2	CASSLNDSPSYEQYF	TGTGCCAGCAGCTTAAACGACTCGCCCTCCTACGAGCAGTACTTC
TRBJ2-1	TRBD2	-	TRBV3-1/TRBV3-2	CASSQPRTSGGDNEQFF	TGTGCCAGCAGCCAACCCAGGACTAGCGGGGGGGACAATGAGCAGTTCTTC
TRBJ2-3	-	-	TRBV7-3	CASSPATASDTQYF	TGTGCCAGCAGCCCGGCAACAGCCTCAGATACGCAGTATTTT
TRBJ1-5	-	-	TRBV3-1/TRBV3-2	CASSQDGGTQPQHF	TGTGCCAGCAGCCAAGACGGAGGGACTCAGCCCCAGCATTTT
TRBJ1-3	-	few	TRBV27	CASSLPEVISSGNTIYF	TGTGCCAGCAGTTTACCGGAGGTGATAAGCTCTGGAAACACCATATATTTT
TRBJ1-4	-	-	TRBV4-3	CASSQERGTQLFF	TGCGCCAGCAGCCAAGAGCGGGGGACTCAACTGTTTTTT
TRBJ1-1	-	-	TRBV12-5	CASGLVFQNTEAFF	TGTGCTAGTGGTTTGGTTTTTCAGAACACTGAAGCTTTCTTT
TRBJ1-2	TRBD1	-	TRBV5-4	CASRGTGGTFGYGYTF	TGTGCCAGCAGAGGGACAGGGGGAACCTTCGGCTATGGCTACACCTTC
TRBJ1-1	-	-	TRBV5-6	CASSFDRSGEAFF	TGTGCCAGCAGCTTTGACCGCTCGGGTGAAGCTTTCTTT
TRBJ1-5	TRBD1	-	TRBV18	CASSRDRVGGQPQHF	TGTGCCAGCTCACGCGACAGGGTAGGTGGTCAGCCCCAGCATTTT
TRBJ2-7	TRBD1	-	TRBV4-1	CASSQTRQGAYEQYF	TGCGCCAGCAGCCAGACTCGACAGGGGGCCTACGAGCAGTACTTC
TRBJ2-3	-	once	TRBV29-1	CSAGGGDYRTDTQYF	TGCAGCGCTGGAGGAGGGGATTATCGCACAGATACGCAGTATTTT
TRBJ2-5	TRBD2	-	TRBV9	CASSVSVAGGRGETQYF	TGTGCCAGCAGCGTATCAGTCGCGGGGGGGCGAGGAGAGACCCAGTACTTC
TRBJ1-1	-	-	TRBV27	CASSFARPDTEAFF	TGTGCCAGCAGTTTCGCCAGGCCGGACACTGAAGCTTTCTTT
TRBJ1-2	-	-	TRBV19	CASSATTTGYGYTF	TGTGCCAGTAGTGCTACCACGACGGGTTATGGCTACACCTTC
TRBJ2-2	TRBD1	-	TRBV18	CASSPNPGQGNTGELFF	TGTGCCAGCTCACCAAATCCGGGACAGGGCAACACCGGGGAGCTGTTTTTT
TRBJ1-1	-	-	TRBV30	CAWSVIPGSAEAFF	TGTGCCTGGAGTGTAATCCCAGGTTCCGCTGAAGCTTTCTTT
TRBJ2-7	-	-	TRBV20-1	CSASYPGGASYEQYF	TGCAGTGCTAGTTACCCGGGGGGCGCCTCGTACGAGCAGTACTTC
TRBJ2-1	TRBD1	-	TRBV29-1	CSSDGQGNTWNEQFF	TGCAGCTCGGACGGACAGGGGAATACATGGAATGAGCAGTTCTTC
TRBJ2-2	TRBD1	-	TRBV5-1	CASSTGQAEGGELFF	TGCGCCAGCAGCACGGGACAGGCCGAAGGCGGGGAGCTGTTTTTT
TRBJ1-2	-	-	TRBV20-1	CSARDDWGYTF	TGCAGTGCCCGAGATGACTGGGGCTACACCTTC
TRBJ2-5	-	-	TRBV6-1	CASSDWGPQETQYF	TGTGCCAGCAGTGATTGGGGGCCCCAAGAGACCCAGTACTTC
TRBJ2-5	TRBD1	-	TRBV12-5	CASGLGAGTGYQETQYF	TGTGCTAGTGGTTTGGGGGCCGGGACAGGGTACCAAGAGACCCAGTACTTC
TRBJ1-3	-	-	TRBV28	CASSFPSSGNTIYF	TGTGCCAGCAGTTTTCCGAGCTCTGGAAACACCATATATTTT
TRBJ1-3	-	-	TRBV28	CASSLLSLMFEDSGNTIYF	TGTGCCAGCAGTTTATTGAGCTTGATGTTCGAAGACTCTGGAAACACCATATATTTT
TRBJ2-7	TRBD1	once	TRBV7-6	CASSLASSGQGAYEQYF	TGTGCCAGCAGCTTAGCGTCGTCGGGACAGGGAGCCTACGAGCAGTACTTC
TRBJ2-5	TRBD1	once	TRBV2	CASHRRGTGLGETQYF	TGTGCCAGCCACCGCCGAGGGACAGGGCTGGGAGAGACCCAGTACTTC
TRBJ1-1	-	-	TRBV30	CAWSVMRQGNTEAFF	TGTGCCTGGAGTGTAATGCGGCAGGGCAACACTGAAGCTTTCTTT
TRBJ1-5	-	-	TRBV4-1	CASSPGQRHQPQHF	TGCGCCAGCAGCCCAGGACAGAGGCATCAGCCCCAGCATTTT
TRBJ2-5	TRBD1	-	TRBV9	CASSVLGQAVQETQYF	TGTGCCAGCAGCGTCCTGGGACAGGCGGTCCAAGAGACCCAGTACTTC
TRBJ2-7	-	-	TRBV10-2	CASSTGGRTFYEQYF	TGCGCCAGCAGCACTGGGGGGAGGACCTTTTACGAGCAGTACTTC
TRBJ1-2	-	-	TRBV6-5	CATQFRGGYGYTF	TGTGCCACCCAATTCCGGGGAGGGTATGGCTACACCTTC